This record covers a single TCR beta chain. The repertoire was sequenced with immunoSEQ multiplex PCR; TCRdb's copy has only in-frame clones and lacks some. Here the sample spans 250,000 to 300,000 clones, approximately 82% being singletons. Trimming pared 5 bases from V and 5 bases from J, leaving 13 bases between. The germline gives CDR1 SGHTA, CDR2 FQGNSA. The CDR3 totals 14 residues. This entry belongs to a study of blood T cell repertoires in COVID-19. Study details: The cDNA or gDNA used as material had been derived from T cells, B-cell-depleted T cells, or PBMCs.

The rearrangement links TRBV7-2 to TRBJ1-5; possibly TRBD1 for D (5 bases). The sample comprised peripheral blood. This sequence originates from a woman in her late teens or twenties with acute or convalescent COVID-19. CDR3 region: CASSLNPTDQPQHF. The CDR3 DNA sequence: TGTGCCAGCAGCCTCAACCCGACAGATCAGCCCCAGCATTTT.